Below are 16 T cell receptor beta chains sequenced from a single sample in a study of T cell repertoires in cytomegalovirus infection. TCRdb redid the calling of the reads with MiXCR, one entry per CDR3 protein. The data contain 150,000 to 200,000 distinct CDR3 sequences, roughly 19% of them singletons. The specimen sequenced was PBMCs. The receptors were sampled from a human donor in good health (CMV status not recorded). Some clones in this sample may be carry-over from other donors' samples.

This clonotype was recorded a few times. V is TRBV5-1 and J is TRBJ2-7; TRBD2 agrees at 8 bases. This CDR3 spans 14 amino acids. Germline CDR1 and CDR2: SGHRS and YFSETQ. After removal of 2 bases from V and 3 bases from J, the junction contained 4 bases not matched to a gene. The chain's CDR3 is CASSLGTRHYEQYF. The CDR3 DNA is TGCGCCAGCAGCTTAGGGACTAGACACTACGAGCAGTACTTC.

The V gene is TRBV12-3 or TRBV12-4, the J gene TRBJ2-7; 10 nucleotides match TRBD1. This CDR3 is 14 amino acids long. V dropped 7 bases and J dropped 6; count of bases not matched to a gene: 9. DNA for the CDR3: TGTGCCAGCACTTTGACAGGGGGCCCCTCCGAGCAGTACTTC. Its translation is CASTLTGGPSEQYF.

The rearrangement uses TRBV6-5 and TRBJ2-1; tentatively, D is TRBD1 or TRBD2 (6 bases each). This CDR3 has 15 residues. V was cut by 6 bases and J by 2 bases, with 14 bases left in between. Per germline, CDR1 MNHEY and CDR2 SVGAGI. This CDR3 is CASSRGHSTYNEQFF. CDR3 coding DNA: TGTGCCAGCAGCCGGGGGCATTCTACCTACAATGAGCAGTTCTTC.

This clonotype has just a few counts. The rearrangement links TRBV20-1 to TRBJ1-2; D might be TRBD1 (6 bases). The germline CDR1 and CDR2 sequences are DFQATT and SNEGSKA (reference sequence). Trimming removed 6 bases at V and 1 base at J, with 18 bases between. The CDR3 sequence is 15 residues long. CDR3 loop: CSAGTIETDNYGYTF. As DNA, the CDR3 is TGCAGTGCCGGGACAATAGAAACAGATAACTATGGCTACACCTTC.

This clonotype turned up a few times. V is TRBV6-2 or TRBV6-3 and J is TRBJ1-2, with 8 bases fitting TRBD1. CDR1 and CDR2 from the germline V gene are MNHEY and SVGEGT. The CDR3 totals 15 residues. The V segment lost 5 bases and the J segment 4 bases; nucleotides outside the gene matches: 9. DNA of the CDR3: TGTGCCAGCAGTCGAGACCGGGACAGGAGCTATGGCTACACCTTC. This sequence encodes CASSRDRDRSYGYTF.

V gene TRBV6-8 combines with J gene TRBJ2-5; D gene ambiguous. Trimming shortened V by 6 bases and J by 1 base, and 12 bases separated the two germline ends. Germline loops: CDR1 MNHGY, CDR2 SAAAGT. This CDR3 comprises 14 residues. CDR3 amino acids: CASSYTGPQETQYF. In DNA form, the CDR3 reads TGTGCCAGCAGCTATACCGGACCCCAAGAGACCCAGTACTTC.

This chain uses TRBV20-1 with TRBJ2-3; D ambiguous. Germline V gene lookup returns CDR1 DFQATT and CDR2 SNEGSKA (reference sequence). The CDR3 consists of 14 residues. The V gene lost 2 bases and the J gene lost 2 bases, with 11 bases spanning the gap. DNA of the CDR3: TGCAGTGCTAGATATGCGGCGATCACAGATACGCAGTATTTT. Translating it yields CSARYAAITDTQYF.

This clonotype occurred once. This CDR3 is CASRGYADTQYF. DNA for the CDR3: TGTGCCAGCAGGGGGTACGCAGATACGCAGTATTTT. This rearrangement joins TRBV6-2 or TRBV6-3 to TRBJ2-3; D is unresolved. The ends were cut back, 6 bases at V and 4 bases at J, with 8 bases in the middle. Germline V CDR1 and CDR2: MNHEY, SVGEGT. This CDR3 contains 12 residues.

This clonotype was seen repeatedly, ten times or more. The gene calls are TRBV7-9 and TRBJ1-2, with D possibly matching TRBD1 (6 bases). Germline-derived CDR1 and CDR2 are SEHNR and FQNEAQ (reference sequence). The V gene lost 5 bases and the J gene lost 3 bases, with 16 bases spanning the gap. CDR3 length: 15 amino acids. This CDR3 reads CASSHFRDNDYGYTF. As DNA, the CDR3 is TGTGCCAGCAGCCACTTCCGGGACAACGACTATGGCTACACCTTC.

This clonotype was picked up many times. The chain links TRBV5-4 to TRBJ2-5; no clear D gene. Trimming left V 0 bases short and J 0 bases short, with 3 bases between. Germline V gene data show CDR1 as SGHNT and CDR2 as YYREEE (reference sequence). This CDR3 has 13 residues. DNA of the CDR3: TGTGCCAGCAGCTTGGATAACCAAGAGACCCAGTACTTC. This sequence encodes CASSLDNQETQYF. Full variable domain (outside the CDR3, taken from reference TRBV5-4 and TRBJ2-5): ETGVTQSPTHLIKTRGQQVTLRCSSQSGHNTVSWYQQALGQGPQFIFQYYREEENGRGNFPPRFSGLQFPNYSSELNVNALELDDSALYLCASSLDNQETQYFGPGTRLLVL.

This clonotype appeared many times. CDR3 loop: CAISEDRGGNQPQHF. CDR3 nucleotide sequence: TGTGCCATCAGTGAGGACAGGGGAGGCAATCAGCCCCAGCATTTT. The chain carries TRBV10-3 and TRBJ1-5; 8 nucleotides align to TRBD1. CDR1 ENHRY and CDR2 SYGVKD come from the germline V gene. V lost 2 bases to trimming and J lost 2 bases; unmatched junction nucleotides: 2. The CDR3 is made up of 15 amino acids.

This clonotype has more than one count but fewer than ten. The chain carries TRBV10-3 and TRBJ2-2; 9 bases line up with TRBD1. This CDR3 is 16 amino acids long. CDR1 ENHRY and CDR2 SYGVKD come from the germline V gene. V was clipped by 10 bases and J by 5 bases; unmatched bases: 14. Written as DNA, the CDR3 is TGTGCCACCCAAACTGCGACAGGGGGACCAACCGGGGAGCTGTTTTTT. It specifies CATQTATGGPTGELFF.

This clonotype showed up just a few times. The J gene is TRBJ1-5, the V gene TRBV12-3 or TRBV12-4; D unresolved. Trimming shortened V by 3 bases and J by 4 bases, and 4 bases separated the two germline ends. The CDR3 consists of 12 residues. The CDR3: CASSLWNQPQHF. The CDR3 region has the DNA TGTGCCAGCAGTTTGTGGAATCAGCCCCAGCATTTT.

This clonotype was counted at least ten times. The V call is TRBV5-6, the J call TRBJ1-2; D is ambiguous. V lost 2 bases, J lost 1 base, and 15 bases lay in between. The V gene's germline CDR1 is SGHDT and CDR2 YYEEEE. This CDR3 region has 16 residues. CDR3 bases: TGTGCCAGCAGCTTTATACATGGCAGAGTTAACTATGGCTACACCTTC. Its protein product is CASSFIHGRVNYGYTF.

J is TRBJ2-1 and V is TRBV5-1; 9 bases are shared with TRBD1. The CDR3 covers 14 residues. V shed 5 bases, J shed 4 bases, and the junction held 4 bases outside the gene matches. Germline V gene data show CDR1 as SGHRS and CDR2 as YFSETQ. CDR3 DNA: TGCGCCAGCAGAGCCGGGACAGGGTACAATGAGCAGTTCTTC. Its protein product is CASRAGTGYNEQFF.

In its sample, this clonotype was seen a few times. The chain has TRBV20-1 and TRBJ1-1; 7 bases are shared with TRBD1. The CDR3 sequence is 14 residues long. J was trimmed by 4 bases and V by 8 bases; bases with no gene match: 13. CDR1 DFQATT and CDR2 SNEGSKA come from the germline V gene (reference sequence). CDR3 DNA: TGCAGTCCTCTGACAGGGCAAAGGCGCACTGAAGCTTTCTTT. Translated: CSPLTGQRRTEAFF.